Listed here are 32 T cell receptor beta chains from one sample, sequenced in a study of T cells in Graves' hyperthyroidism and ophthalmopathy. TCR beta CDR3 regions were amplified from RNA. Researchers ran a first-round RT-PCR on the TCR CDR3 using the HTBI primer set. TCRdb redid the calling of the multiplex PCR reads with MiXCR, one entry per CDR3 protein. The sample lists 640,000 or so distinct CDR3 sequences, over 12% occurring once. Sequenced input: blood. The receptor source for this set is a woman aged 40 to 49 with Graves' ophthalmopathy.

The DNA of the CDR3 is TGTGCCAGCAGCATCGGTTTGGTTCGAGAGACCCAGTACTTC. Amino acid sequence: CASSIGLVRETQYF. The chain uses TRBV7-8 and TRBJ2-5; D unclear. Germline V gene lookup returns CDR1 SGHVS and CDR2 FQNEAQ. The V end was cut by 5 bases, the J end by 4 bases, with 14 bases between. The CDR3 contains 14 residues.

This clonotype was seen only a few times. The chain combines TRBV19 with TRBJ2-2, with 9 bases that match TRBD1. Per germline, CDR1 LNHDA and CDR2 SQIVND (reference sequence). Germline trimming cut 5 bases from V and 0 bases from J; bases unmatched to any gene: 7. This CDR3 comprises 17 residues. This chain's CDR3 is CASSGTGGPTNTGELFF. The CDR3 DNA follows: TGTGCCAGTAGTGGTACAGGGGGCCCGACGAACACCGGGGAGCTGTTTTTT.

This clonotype came up many times. The rearrangement joins TRBV27 to TRBJ1-4; D might be TRBD1 (5 bases). V gave up 6 bases and J gave up 10 bases, with 15 bases separating them. The CDR3 runs 13 residues. Germline-derived CDR1 and CDR2 are MNHEY and SMNVEV (reference sequence). The CDR3 DNA reads as TGTGCCAGCAGGCGTGGGGGGGTGGGAAAACTGTTTTTT. Amino acid sequence: CASRRGGVGKLFF.

There are many counts of this clonotype. The V gene is TRBV12-3 or TRBV12-4, the J gene TRBJ1-2; D is uncertain. V was shortened by 2 bases and J by 2 bases, with 9 bases between the two germline ends. CDR3 length equals 14 residues. Here the CDR3 reads CASSLPQENYGYTF. The CDR3 coding sequence is TGTGCCAGCAGTTTACCCCAGGAAAACTATGGCTACACCTTC.

This clonotype has only a few counts. V is TRBV5-1 and J is TRBJ1-1; D gene unclear. V lost 4 bases, J lost 7 bases, and 26 bases lay in between. The CDR3 extends over 17 amino acids. Looked up from germline, CDR1 is SGHRS and CDR2 is YFSETQ. The CDR3 nucleotides are TGCGCCAGCAGCGCTGGGGTATTTGTTAGGTCTCCCGGTGAAGCTTTCTTT. Residues: CASSAGVFVRSPGEAFF. Full variable domain (rest looked up from reference TRBV5-1 and TRBJ1-1): KAGVTQTPRYLIKTRGQQVTLSCSPISGHRSVSWYQQTPGQGLQFLFEYFSETQRNKGNFPGRFSGRQFSNSRSEMNVSTLELGDSALYLCASSAGVFVRSPGEAFFGQGTRLTVV.

This clonotype was detected ten times or more. The chain recombines TRBV3-1 with TRBJ1-2; D remains ambiguous. The CDR3 length is 13 residues. Trimming shortened V by 3 bases and J by 6 bases, and 11 bases separated the two germline ends. The germline CDR1 and CDR2 sequences are LGHDT and YNNKEL (reference sequence). This chain's CDR3 is CASSQTGFNGYTF. CDR3 DNA sequence: TGTGCCAGCAGCCAGACGGGGTTCAATGGCTACACCTTC.

This clonotype was detected many times. The chain links TRBV12-3 or TRBV12-4 to TRBJ2-7; D is perhaps TRBD1 (5 bases). Trimming shortened V by 7 bases and J by 2 bases, and 21 bases separated the two germline ends. This CDR3 region has 16 residues. The CDR3 coding sequence is TGTGCCAGCACCTCTCGTACAGGCCTCCCCCCCTACGAGCAGTACTTC. Translating gives CASTSRTGLPPYEQYF.

At least ten counts were recorded for this clonotype. The V call is TRBV29-1, the J call TRBJ2-7; D perhaps matches TRBD2 (6 bases). V was cut by 6 bases and J by 0 bases, with 9 bases left in between. The CDR3 is made up of 12 amino acids. Germline CDR1 and CDR2: SQVTM and ANQGSEA. The CDR3 DNA reads as TGCAGCGTAAGGCGGGGCTCCTACGAGCAGTACTTC. It codes for CSVRRGSYEQYF.

Ten or more counts support this clonotype. This chain uses TRBV11-2 with TRBJ2-7, with D perhaps matching TRBD1 or TRBD2 (6 bases each). The CDR3 runs to 15 residues. Germline assignment: CDR1 SGHAT and CDR2 FQNNGV. Trimming removed 0 bases from V and 7 bases from J, with 16 bases in between. Here the CDR3 DNA reads TGTGCCAGCAGCTTAGACAGGATCCTAGGGGGGGAGCAGTACTTC. Its translation: CASSLDRILGGEQYF.

This clonotype has ten or more counts. The J gene is TRBJ1-1, the V gene TRBV5-1; D unclear. Germline CDR1 SGHRS, CDR2 YFSETQ. The length of the CDR3 is 14 residues. V lost 1 base and J lost 3, with 10 bases in between. CDR3 nucleotide sequence: TGCGCCAGCAGCTTGAAGGGTAGAGACACTGAAGCTTTCTTT. This gives the protein CASSLKGRDTEAFF. The full variable domain, its missing parts supplied by reference TRBV5-1 and TRBJ1-1, is KAGVTQTPRYLIKTRGQQVTLSCSPISGHRSVSWYQQTPGQGLQFLFEYFSETQRNKGNFPGRFSGRQFSNSRSEMNVSTLELGDSALYLCASSLKGRDTEAFFGQGTRLTVV.

The gene calls are TRBV10-3 and TRBJ2-5; no clear D. V was shortened by 3 bases and J by 2 bases, with 10 bases between the two germline ends. This CDR3 region has 14 residues. Germline V CDR1 and CDR2: ENHRY, SYGVKD. This CDR3 is CAISEPTIQETQYF. In nucleotides, the CDR3 is TGTGCCATCAGTGAACCAACCATTCAAGAGACCCAGTACTTC.

This clonotype was counted many times. This chain uses TRBV20-1 with TRBJ2-4; weak D call: TRBD2 (6 bases). Trimming pared 3 bases from V and 9 bases from J, leaving 24 bases between. This CDR3 contains 16 residues. Germline V gives CDR1 DFQATT, CDR2 SNEGSKA (reference sequence). CDR3 bases: TGCAGTGCTAGTTCCCAGGGCTTGGGACTCGGAAGCATTCAGTACTTC. Its translation is CSASSQGLGLGSIQYF.

This clonotype showed up many times. The chain joins TRBV6-5 to TRBJ1-2; D possibly corresponds to TRBD1 (6 bases). The V end lost 6 bases, the J end lost 1 base, and 9 bases lay between the germline ends. This CDR3 region has 13 residues. The germline V gene encodes CDR1 MNHEY and CDR2 SVGAGI. The chain's CDR3 is CASRWTVNYGYTF. The CDR3 DNA reads TGTGCCAGCAGGTGGACAGTTAACTATGGCTACACCTTC.

This clonotype showed up many times. This chain joins TRBV6-2 or TRBV6-3 and TRBJ1-1; D gene ambiguous. V was shortened by 9 bases and J by 4 bases, with 6 bases between the two germline ends. This CDR3 contains 10 residues. The germline V gene has CDR1 MNHEY and CDR2 SVGEGT. CDR3 bases: TGTGCCAGAAAGGGCACTGAAGCTTTCTTT. Translating it yields CARKGTEAFF.

This clonotype was seen ten or more times. The chain uses TRBV7-2 and TRBJ2-5, with 8 bases aligning to TRBD2. The J segment lost 5 bases and the V segment lost 5 bases, leaving 7 bases of the junction unmatched. Germline V CDR1 and CDR2: SGHTA, FQGNSA. The CDR3 is 14 amino acids. CDR3 residues: CASSLREGPETQYF. DNA of the CDR3: TGTGCCAGCAGCCTCCGGGAGGGCCCGGAGACCCAGTACTTC.

Ten or more counts support this clonotype. The chain carries TRBV27 and TRBJ1-1, with TRBD1 matching over 7 bases. The V and J ends lost 8 bases and 7 bases, in that order; junction bases with no gene match: 13. There are 14 residues in the CDR3. The germline CDR1 and CDR2 sequences are MNHEY and SMNVEV (reference sequence). CDR3 nucleotides: TGTGCCAGCCGTTACAGGGGAGGGTGGAATGAAGCTTTCTTT. This codes for CASRYRGGWNEAFF.

Comment on this clonotype: A much larger clone differs from this one at a single base, so this may be a read error. It is likely a read error, because the conserved phenylalanine at the end of the CDR3 is missing. The gene calls are TRBV6-1 and TRBJ2-2; 7 bases are shared with TRBD1. Trimming took 4 bases from V and 3 from J; bases not matched to a gene: 8. From germline, CDR1 is MNHNS and CDR2 SASEGT. The CDR3 covers 16 residues. In DNA, the CDR3 is TGTGCCAGCAGTGCCTTCGGGACAGTGTACACCGGGGAGCTGTTTCTT. Amino acid sequence: CASSAFGTVYTGELFL.

In its sample, this clonotype was seen a few times. The chain is built from TRBV6-4 and TRBJ2-2; no clear D. Trimming pared 3 bases from V and 4 bases from J, leaving 9 bases between. Germline assignment: CDR1 MRHNA and CDR2 SNTAGT. The CDR3 runs to 14 residues. CDR3: CASSEMATTGELFF. For the CDR3, the DNA is TGTGCCAGCAGTGAAATGGCTACCACCGGGGAGCTGTTTTTT.

This sequence joins TRBV29-1 and TRBJ2-2, with TRBD2 as a possible D gene (6 bases). From germline, CDR1 is SQVTM and CDR2 ANQGSEA. The CDR3 consists of 13 residues. The germline V and J ends were trimmed by 8 bases and 2 bases, with 12 bases remaining between them. In DNA, the CDR3 is TGCAGCTTCCAGCGGGTCAACACCGGGGAGCTGTTTTTT. It translates to CSFQRVNTGELFF.

This clonotype came up many times. The chain recombines TRBV3-1 with TRBJ2-7; maybe TRBD1 (5 bases). The CDR3 has 14 amino acids. Germline lookup yields CDR1 LGHDT and CDR2 YNNKEL (reference sequence). The V and J ends lost 0 bases and 2 bases respectively, with 8 bases between them. The CDR3 protein is CASSQEDTTYEQYF. In DNA, the CDR3 is TGTGCCAGCAGCCAAGAGGACACAACCTACGAGCAGTACTTC.

This clonotype was detected ten times or more. The CDR3 loop reads CASSDKRTGVGGDQPQHF. CDR3 coding DNA: TGTGCCAGCAGTGACAAGAGGACAGGGGTGGGGGGCGATCAGCCCCAGCATTTT. The rearrangement uses TRBV6-4 and TRBJ1-5; 9 bases match TRBD1. The CDR3 contains 18 residues. Per germline, CDR1 MRHNA and CDR2 SNTAGT. V trimming: 2 bases; J trimming: 5 bases; junction bases outside the gene matches: 13.

This clonotype was picked up a small number of times. This chain links TRBV6-5 with TRBJ2-6, with TRBD2 identical over 7 bases. The CDR3 spans 15 residues. V shed 2 bases and J 4 bases; nucleotides not matched to a gene: 2. CDR1 MNHEY and CDR2 SVGAGI come from the germline V gene. The CDR3: CASSYRAGGANVLTF. Here the CDR3 DNA reads TGTGCCAGCAGTTACCGAGCGGGGGGGGCCAACGTCCTGACTTTC.

The rearrangement links TRBV20-1 to TRBJ2-5, with D uncertain. The CDR3 has 13 amino acids. The V gene's germline CDR1 is DFQATT and CDR2 SNEGSKA (reference sequence). The V end was cut by 6 bases, the J end by 2 bases, with 13 bases between. CDR3: CSAIGNGQETQYF. In DNA, the CDR3 is TGCAGTGCAATTGGGAACGGTCAAGAGACCCAGTACTTC.

This clonotype came up a few times. This chain uses TRBV24-1 with TRBJ1-5; D unclear. Germline-derived CDR1 and CDR2 are KGHDR and SFDVKD. V lost 11 bases and J 2 bases, leaving 15 bases between the germline ends. This CDR3 spans 14 amino acids. CDR3 sequence (DNA): TGTGCCAGCAGCGAAAGGTACGGCAATCAGCCCCAGCATTTT. This gives the protein CASSERYGNQPQHF.

This clonotype was seen at least ten times. This rearrangement joins TRBV12-3 or TRBV12-4 to TRBJ2-7; D is ambiguous. The V end was cut by 0 bases, the J end by 6 bases, with 6 bases between. The CDR3 has 12 residues. CDR3 sequence reads: CASSLAHGEQYF. The CDR3 DNA follows: TGTGCCAGCAGTTTAGCGCACGGCGAGCAGTACTTC.

The J gene is TRBJ1-1, the V gene TRBV7-2, with 10 bases that match TRBD1. Germline V gives CDR1 SGHTA, CDR2 FQGNSA. The CDR3 extends over 15 amino acids. The junction had 4 bases not matched to a gene; V was cut back by 5 bases and J by 1 base. CDR3 in amino acids: CASSAGTGANTEAFF. The DNA of the CDR3 is TGTGCCAGCAGCGCCGGGACAGGGGCGAACACTGAAGCTTTCTTT.

This clonotype was counted between two and nine times. CDR3 coding DNA: TGTGCCATCATCGGAGGGTGGGACAGCGTGGGCAATCAGCCCCAGCATTTT. This encodes CAIIGGWDSVGNQPQHF. This sequence joins TRBV10-3 and TRBJ1-5; 7 bases line up with TRBD1. This CDR3 region has 17 residues. V was pared by 7 bases and J by 2 bases, with 14 bases of the junction left unmatched. Germline loops: CDR1 ENHRY, CDR2 SYGVKD.

This clonotype was observed many times. The chain joins TRBV7-9 to TRBJ1-1; 8 bases match TRBD1. CDR3 length: 13 residues. After removal of 3 bases from V and 8 bases from J, the junction contained 5 bases not matched to a gene. The V gene's germline CDR1 is SEHNR and CDR2 FQNEAQ (reference sequence). The CDR3 here is CASSLTGAMEAFF. In nucleotides, the CDR3 is TGTGCCAGCAGCTTGACAGGGGCCATGGAAGCTTTCTTT.

This clonotype came up many times. This chain joins TRBV19 and TRBJ1-5; no reliable D call. From germline, CDR1 is LNHDA and CDR2 SQIVND (reference sequence). This CDR3 has 13 amino acids. V gave up 2 bases and J gave up 3 bases, with 5 bases separating them. CDR3 DNA sequence: TGTGCCAGTAGTATAACGGACAATCAGCCCCAGCATTTT. It yields the protein CASSITDNQPQHF.

This sequence joins TRBV6-1 and TRBJ2-2, with 8 bases fitting TRBD1. The V segment lost 7 bases and the J segment 5 bases; nucleotides outside the gene matches: 6. This CDR3 has 14 amino acids. The germline V gene has CDR1 MNHNS and CDR2 SASEGT. The chain's CDR3 is CASNRGIGTGELFF. In nucleotides, the CDR3 is TGTGCCAGCAACAGGGGGATTGGTACCGGGGAGCTGTTTTTT.

A few counts support this clonotype. The rearrangement uses TRBV6-1 and TRBJ1-1; D is undetermined. V lost 6 bases and J 1 base, leaving 12 bases between the germline ends. Germline V gives CDR1 MNHNS, CDR2 SASEGT. CDR3 length equals 14 residues. The CDR3 nucleotides are TGTGCCAGCAGGGCATCGGGGAGGAACACTGAAGCTTTCTTT. Its protein is CASRASGRNTEAFF.

The chain links TRBV25-1 to TRBJ2-5; D not resolved. V was trimmed by 1 base and J by 5 bases, leaving 14 bases between them. Germline V CDR1 and CDR2: MGHDK, SYGVNS. The CDR3 sequence is 15 residues long. The CDR3 coding sequence is TGTGCCAGCAGTGAATTCCCTTCTGTATCGGAGACCCAGTACTTC. This gives the protein CASSEFPSVSETQYF.